These 22 T cell receptor beta chains came from one sample sequenced in a study of cytomegalovirus exposure and HLA in healthy donors (dated by TCRdb to between 2016 and 2019). Library construction relied on the immunoSEQ multiplex PCR assay. A mixture of 60 forward primers for TCR Vbeta segments and 13 reverse primers for TCR Jbeta segments was used in the multiplex PCR. TCRdb carries this immuneACCESS record with in-frame sequences only. Its versions omit some clonotypes, under half of them owing to an unresolved V gene in the studies checked, with the rest unexplained. The sample includes under 300,000 clones, with roughly two thirds observed a single time. The top ten constitute about 2.2% of the sample. Specimen: PBMCs. All receptors come from a female donor in good health and CMV-seronegative.

This clone has more than one count but fewer than ten. V is TRBV6-1 and J is TRBJ2-3; TRBD1 might be the D (5 bases). CDR3 length: 15 residues. Germline lookup yields CDR1 MNHNS and CDR2 SASEGT. The V gene lost 5 bases and the J gene lost 1 base, with 13 bases spanning the gap. The DNA for the CDR3 is TGTGCCAGCAGTACCCTACTGACAGGCACAGATACGCAGTATTTT. Its protein is CASSTLLTGTDTQYF.

This sequence joins TRBV7-9 and TRBJ2-5, with 8 bases fitting TRBD1. The closer fit of TRBJ2-7 to the DNA end suggests the J call may be wrong. From germline, CDR1 is SEHNR and CDR2 FQNEAQ (reference sequence). This CDR3 spans 15 amino acids. CDR3 sequence reads: CASSLDRGLSYEQYF. CDR3 coding DNA: TGTGCCAGCAGCTTAGACAGGGGGTTATCCTACGAGCAGTACTTC.

This chain links TRBV6-1 with TRBJ1-1, with no clear D. This CDR3 is 15 amino acids long. Germline V gene lookup returns CDR1 MNHNS and CDR2 SASEGT. V was shortened by 4 bases and J by 0 bases, with 12 bases between the two germline ends. The CDR3 region is CASSAFTGMNTEAFF. The CDR3 bases are TGTGCCAGCAGTGCCTTCACGGGGATGAACACTGAAGCTTTCTTT.

The genes are TRBV18 and TRBJ2-3, with 10 bases fitting TRBD2. Trimming took 8 bases from V and 4 from J; bases not matched to a gene: 9. Germline V gene sequence: CDR1 KGHSH, CDR2 LQKENI. This CDR3 spans 15 amino acids. Here the CDR3 DNA reads TGTGCCAGCCTACCTAGCGGGAGAGTATCAGATACGCAGTATTTT. This translates into CASLPSGRVSDTQYF.

The V gene is TRBV5-6, the J gene TRBJ1-2, with 7 positions matching TRBD1. Per the germline V gene, CDR1 is SGHDT and CDR2 is YYEEEE. J lost 4 bases, V lost 4 bases, and 1 base had no gene match. The CDR3 loop spans 12 amino acids. The CDR3 nucleotides are TGTGCCAGCAGCCAGGGGGTCTATGGCTACACCTTC. Translated, it gives CASSQGVYGYTF.

V and J are TRBV7-3 and TRBJ1-1, with unresolved D. The germline V gene has CDR1 SGHTA and CDR2 FQGTGA. The V end was cut by 4 bases, the J end by 0 bases, with 6 bases between. The CDR3 is 13 residues long. CDR3 loop: CASSSQLNTEAFF. CDR3 nucleotides: TGTGCCAGCAGCTCCCAATTGAACACTGAAGCTTTCTTT.

The chain combines TRBV6-1 with TRBJ2-7, with 8 bases fitting TRBD1. J gave up 0 bases and V 6 bases, and 7 bases lay outside the gene matches. Looked up from germline, CDR1 is MNHNS and CDR2 is SASEGT. The CDR3 is 15 residues long. This CDR3 reads CASSFGQGHSYEQYF. Written as DNA, the CDR3 is TGTGCCAGCAGCTTTGGACAGGGTCACTCCTACGAGCAGTACTTC.

The chain combines TRBV6-6 with TRBJ2-3, with D tentatively TRBD2 (6 bases). This CDR3 spans 13 amino acids. The germline gives CDR1 MNHNY, CDR2 SVGAGI (reference sequence). Between the trimmed V and J ends, which lost 4 bases and 2 bases, there was a span of 7 bases. CDR3 bases: TGTGCCAGCAGTTGGACTACCACAGATACGCAGTATTTT. This sequence encodes CASSWTTTDTQYF.

This chain joins TRBV27 and TRBJ2-5; possibly TRBD1 for D (6 bases). The end of the DNA is better explained by TRBJ2-7, so the J call may be wrong. The CDR3 contains 12 residues. Germline CDR1 reads MNHEY; CDR2 reads SMNVEV (reference sequence). The CDR3 nucleotides read TGTGCCAGCAGGTCCGGGACAACCGAGCAGTACTTC. Protein product: CASRSGTTEQYF.

This clone has only a few counts. This chain connects TRBV11-2 to TRBJ2-3; no clear D. There are 13 residues in the CDR3. V was cut by 5 bases and J by 1 base, with 7 bases left in between. Germline-derived CDR1 and CDR2 are SGHAT and FQNNGV. For the CDR3, the DNA is TGTGCCAGCAGCCCGCAGGGCACAGATACGCAGTATTTT. Translating gives CASSPQGTDTQYF.

This rearrangement joins TRBV5-1 to TRBJ2-3; TRBD2 matches at 12 bases. The CDR3 spans 17 residues. Germline V gives CDR1 SGHRS, CDR2 YFSETQ. With V trimmed by 4 bases and J by 4 bases, 10 bases remained unmatched. The CDR3 spells CASSASGTSGLPDTQYF. The DNA of the CDR3 is TGCGCCAGCAGCGCCTCTGGGACTAGCGGGCTGCCAGATACGCAGTATTTT.

As concerns this clone: One end of the junction is discordant with germline, which a read error may explain. V is TRBV7-7 and J is TRBJ2-1, with TRBD2 matching 7 bases. Germline CDR1 and CDR2: SSHAT and FNYEAQ (reference sequence). CDR3 length equals 15 residues. This chain's CDR3 is CASNLGVGGGNEQFF. DNA for the CDR3: TGTGCCAGCAACTTAGGTGTCGGCGGGGGCAATGAGCAGTTCTTC.

This chain joins TRBV19 and TRBJ2-7; 8 bases line up with TRBD1. V lost 10 bases and J lost 5; bases outside the gene matches: 16. Germline V gene data show CDR1 as LNHDA and CDR2 as SQIVND (reference sequence). There are 15 residues in the CDR3. The CDR3 region has the DNA TGTGCCACCCAACCCCGCAGGGGGCGCGGGGACGAGCAGTACTTC. Translated, it gives CATQPRRGRGDEQYF.

V and J are TRBV6-6 and TRBJ2-1; no reliable D call. The CDR3 runs 14 residues. V was cut by 8 bases and J by 4 bases, with 15 bases left in between. Germline-derived CDR1 and CDR2 are MNHNY and SVGAGI (reference sequence). The CDR3 region has the DNA TGTGCCAGCTTGAGCCCTAACGGTTACAATGAGCAGTTCTTC. Its translation is CASLSPNGYNEQFF.

The CDR3 sequence: CASSLAGGLDYTF. In nucleotides, the CDR3 is TGTGCCAGCAGCCTGGCTGGGGGGTTGGACTACACCTTC. This sequence joins TRBV11-2 and TRBJ1-2; tentative D call: TRBD1 (5 bases). V lost 5 bases and J 10 bases, leaving 17 bases between the germline ends. Germline V CDR1 and CDR2: SGHAT, FQNNGV. The CDR3 runs 13 residues. Supplemented by reference TRBV11-2 and TRBJ1-2, the full variable domain reads EAGVAQSPRYKIIEKRQSVAFWCNPISGHATLYWYQQILGQGPKLLIQFQNNGVVDDSQLPKDRFSAERLKGVDSTLKIQPAKLEDSAVYLCASSLAGGLDYTFGSGTRLTVV.

The J gene is TRBJ2-1, the V gene TRBV7-8, with D perhaps matching TRBD2 (5 bases). The CDR3 covers 14 residues. Deletions cut 5 bases from V and 10 bases from J, with 18 bases between. Germline CDR1 reads SGHVS; CDR2 reads FQNEAQ. The CDR3 nucleotides read TGTGCCAGCAGCCCCCGGGGTAAGGGTCGGGAGCAGTTCTTC. Protein: CASSPRGKGREQFF. The whole variable domain, filled in from reference TRBV7-8 and TRBJ2-1, reads GAGVSQSPRYKVAKRGQDVALRCDPISGHVSLFWYQQALGQGPEFLTYFQNEAQLDKSGLPSDRFFAERPEGSVSTLKIQRTQQEDSAVYLCASSPRGKGREQFFGPGTRLTVL.

The V call is TRBV27, the J call TRBJ1-6; D perhaps matches TRBD1 (5 bases). Germline V lookup: CDR1 MNHEY, CDR2 SMNVEV (reference sequence). The CDR3 totals 14 residues. Trimming shortened V by 3 bases and J by 10 bases, and 13 bases separated the two germline ends. CDR3 coding DNA: TGTGCCAGCAGTTTTGGGACTAGGCACTCACCCCTCCACTTT. Amino acids: CASSFGTRHSPLHF.

CDR3: CASSQEAEVDGYTF. DNA of the CDR3: TGTGCCAGCAGCCAAGAGGCGGAGGTTGATGGCTACACCTTC. The chain links TRBV14 to TRBJ1-2; D gene unclear. This CDR3 is built from 14 residues. Between the trimmed V and J ends, which lost 0 bases and 6 bases, there was a span of 11 bases. From germline, CDR1 is SGHDN and CDR2 FVKESK. Combining the CDR3 with reference TRBV14 and TRBJ1-2 gives the whole variable domain EAGVTQFPSHSVIEKGQTVTLRCDPISGHDNLYWYRRVMGKEIKFLLHFVKESKQDESGMPNNRFLAERTGGTYSTLKVQPAELEDSGVYFCASSQEAEVDGYTFGSGTRLTVV.

The rearrangement joins TRBV30 to TRBJ1-1; D is uncertain. Germline CDR1 is GTSNPN and CDR2 is SVGIG (reference sequence). V dropped 0 bases and J dropped 3 bases, with 8 bases sitting between them. This CDR3 region has 13 residues. This CDR3 is CAWSVGVDTEAFF. The CDR3 DNA follows: TGTGCCTGGAGTGTTGGAGTAGACACTGAAGCTTTCTTT.

This clone has a single count. V gene TRBV2 combines with J gene TRBJ1-1; D may be TRBD1 (5 bases). Germline loops: CDR1 SNHLY, CDR2 FYNNEI. Trimming removed 5 bases at V and 3 bases at J, with 16 bases between. This CDR3 has 15 amino acids. The CDR3 here is CASSYSGGSYTEAFF. In DNA, the CDR3 is TGTGCCAGCAGTTACTCTGGGGGGTCGTACACTGAAGCTTTCTTT.

This sequence joins TRBV11-2 and TRBJ2-7; a weak D match, TRBD1 (6 bases). V shed 4 bases and J shed 1 base, with 11 bases lying between them. Germline V gene data show CDR1 as SGHAT and CDR2 as FQNNGV. CDR3 size: 14 residues. CDR3 protein: CASSSQTGSYEQYF. The CDR3 DNA sequence: TGTGCCAGCAGCTCCCAGACAGGATCCTACGAGCAGTACTTC.

Written as DNA, the CDR3 is TGTGCCAGCAGTCCAGGGGGGAGGAACACTGAAGCTTTCTTT. It yields the protein CASSPGGRNTEAFF. This chain connects TRBV2 to TRBJ1-1; 7 bases fit TRBD1. The V gene's germline CDR1 is SNHLY and CDR2 FYNNEI. The CDR3 is 14 amino acids. The V and J ends lost 5 bases and 1 base, in that order; junction bases with no gene match: 4.